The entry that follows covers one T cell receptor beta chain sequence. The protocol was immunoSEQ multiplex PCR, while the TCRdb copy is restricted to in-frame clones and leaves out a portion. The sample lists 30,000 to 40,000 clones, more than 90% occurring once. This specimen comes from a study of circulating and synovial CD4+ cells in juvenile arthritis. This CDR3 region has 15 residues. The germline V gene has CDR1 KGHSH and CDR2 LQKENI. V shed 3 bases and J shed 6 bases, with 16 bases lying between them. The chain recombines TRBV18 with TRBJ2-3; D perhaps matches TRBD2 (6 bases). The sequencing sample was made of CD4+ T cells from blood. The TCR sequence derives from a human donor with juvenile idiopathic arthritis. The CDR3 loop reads CASSPRRDPRDTQYF. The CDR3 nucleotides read TGTGCCAGCTCACCGAGGCGGGACCCTCGGGATACGCAGTATTTT. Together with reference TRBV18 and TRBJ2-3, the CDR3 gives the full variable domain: NAGVMQNPRHLVRRRGQEARLRCSPMKGHSHVYWYRQLPEEGLKFMVYLQKENIIDESGMPKERFSAEFPKEGPSILRIQQVVRGDSAAYFCASSPRRDPRDTQYFGPGTRLTVL.